Here is one T cell receptor (beta chain) with its context. Its antigen is unidentified. The data derive from a study of T cell responses to AZD1222 COVID-19 vaccine. Study-level results: Donor demographics were predominantly white British with a female majority; clonal diversity may be underestimated. Regions left unmutated in variants are reportedly the target of nearly half of spike-specific TCRs. The span of vaccine-associated CD4 TCRs extended across spike, with dominance at 160-218 and 743-854.

Method: immunoSEQ multiplex PCR; TCRdb's copy keeps in-frame clones and lacks some. This table holds approximately 150,000 clones, 87% found once. Sequenced here: peripheral blood, sampled 28 days after the second AZD1222 dose. The clonotype comes from an adult who received the AZD1222 COVID-19 vaccine.

The CDR3 DNA reads as TGTGCCAGCAGACGCAGGGGGGAGAACACTGAAGCTTTCTTT. Its translation is CASRRRGENTEAFF. The rearrangement joins TRBV6-5 to TRBJ1-1, with 7 bases identical to TRBD1. Per germline, CDR1 MNHEY and CDR2 SVGAGI. There are 14 residues in the CDR3. The V gene end was trimmed by 6 bases and the J gene end by 1 base; junction bases not matched to a gene: 5.